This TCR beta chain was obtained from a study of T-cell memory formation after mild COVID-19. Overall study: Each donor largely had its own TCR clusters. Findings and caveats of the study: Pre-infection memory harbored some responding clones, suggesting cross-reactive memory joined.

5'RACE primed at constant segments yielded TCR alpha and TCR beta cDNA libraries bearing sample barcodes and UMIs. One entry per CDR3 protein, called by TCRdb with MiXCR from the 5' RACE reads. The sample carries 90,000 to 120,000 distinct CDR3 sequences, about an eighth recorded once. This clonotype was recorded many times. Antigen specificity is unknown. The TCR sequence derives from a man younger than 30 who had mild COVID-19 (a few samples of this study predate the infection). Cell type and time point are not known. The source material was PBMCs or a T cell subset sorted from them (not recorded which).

The CDR3 DNA sequence: TGCAGCGTTGAATGGCCGGGGTTGCAGACCCAGTACTTC. Its translation: CSVEWPGLQTQYF. The chain links TRBV29-1 to TRBJ2-5, with TRBD2 as a possible D gene (5 bases). Germline values: CDR1 SQVTM, CDR2 ANQGSEA. The CDR3 sequence is 13 residues long. V gave up 2 bases and J gave up 6 bases, with 13 bases separating them.